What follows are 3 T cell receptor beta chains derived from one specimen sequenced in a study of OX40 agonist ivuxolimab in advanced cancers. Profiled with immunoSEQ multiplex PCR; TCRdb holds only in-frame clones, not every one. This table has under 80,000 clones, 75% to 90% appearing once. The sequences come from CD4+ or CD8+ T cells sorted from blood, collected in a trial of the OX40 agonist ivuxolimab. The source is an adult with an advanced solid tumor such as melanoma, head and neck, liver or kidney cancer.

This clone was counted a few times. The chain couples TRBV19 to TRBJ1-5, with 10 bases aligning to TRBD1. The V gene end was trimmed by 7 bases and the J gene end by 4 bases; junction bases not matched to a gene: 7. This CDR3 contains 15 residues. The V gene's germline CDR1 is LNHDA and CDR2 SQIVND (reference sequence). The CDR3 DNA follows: TGTGCCAGTACCTTGGACAGGGGGAGTAATCAGCCCCAGCATTTT. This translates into CASTLDRGSNQPQHF.

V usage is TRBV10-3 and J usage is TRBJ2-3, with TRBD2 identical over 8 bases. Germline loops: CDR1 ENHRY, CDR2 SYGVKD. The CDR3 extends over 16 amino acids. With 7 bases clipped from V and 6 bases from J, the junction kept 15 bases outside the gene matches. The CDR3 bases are TGTGCCATCACCCGTAGCGGGACTACCGGTGGCGATACGCAGTATTTT. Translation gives CAITRSGTTGGDTQYF.

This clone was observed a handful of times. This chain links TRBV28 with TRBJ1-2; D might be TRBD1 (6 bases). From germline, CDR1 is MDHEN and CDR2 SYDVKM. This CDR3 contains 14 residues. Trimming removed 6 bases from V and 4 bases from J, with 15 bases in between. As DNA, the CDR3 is TGTGCCAGCAGCCCGGGGGGCAGCTCCTATGGCTACACCTTC. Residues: CASSPGGSSYGYTF.